The 26 T cell receptor beta chains in this list originate from one sample, sequenced in a study of blood T cells in healthy people across ages (dated by TCRdb to between 2014 and 2017). The library was built by means of 5' RACE. Instrument on record: Illumina HiSeq 2500. A second about 7 to 11 cycle PCR used a sample-barcoded 5' primer and a J-beta primer mix. Starting from the raw public reads, TCRdb applied fastp trimming at Q25, assembled clones with MiXCR and retained in-frame beta chains. Every distinct CDR3 protein forms one entry, paired with its most common genes and DNA. This sample comprises around 1,500,000 distinct CDR3 sequences, over 25% of them detected only once. Roughly 8% of the sample rests with the top ten. Sequencing input: blood. These receptor sequences come from a woman in her twenties or thirties in good health.

This clonotype was seen a few times. The chain uses TRBV20-1 and TRBJ1-2; 7 nucleotides line up with TRBD1. The CDR3 runs 13 residues. V lost 3 bases and J lost 8; bases outside the gene matches: 9. The germline CDR1 and CDR2 sequences are DFQATT and SNEGSKA (reference sequence). The CDR3 spells CSARTGRAWGYTF. In DNA form, the CDR3 reads TGCAGTGCTAGGACAGGGAGGGCCTGGGGCTACACCTTC.

The chain carries TRBV29-1 and TRBJ2-6; D possibly uses TRBD1 or TRBD2 (5 bases each). V dropped 7 bases and J dropped 0 bases, with 10 bases sitting between them. Germline CDR1 is SQVTM and CDR2 is ANQGSEA. The CDR3 runs to 14 residues. The CDR3 nucleotides are TGCAGCGCGGGGACGGTCTCTGGGGCCAACGTCCTGACTTTC. This sequence encodes CSAGTVSGANVLTF.

The J gene is TRBJ2-1, the V gene TRBV7-3; TRBD2 is a possible D gene (6 bases). CDR3 length: 17 residues. CDR1 and CDR2 (germline): SGHTA, FQGTGA. Trimming took 1 base from V and 0 from J, leaving 13 bases between them. The CDR3 sequence is CASSLRVAASSYNEQFF. CDR3 bases: TGTGCCAGCAGCTTAAGAGTAGCGGCGAGCTCCTACAATGAGCAGTTCTTC.

This clonotype was seen many times. The J gene is TRBJ2-7, the V gene TRBV15, with 11 bases lining up with TRBD2. Germline V gene sequence: CDR1 LNHNV, CDR2 YYDKDF (reference sequence). The V and J ends lost 4 bases and 1 base, in that order; junction bases with no gene match: 6. The CDR3 spans 16 residues. The CDR3 region has the DNA TGTGCCACCAGCAACCCGACTAGCGGGATTTCCTACGAGCAGTACTTC. Translated, it gives CATSNPTSGISYEQYF.

The chain carries TRBV27 and TRBJ2-7, with D perhaps matching TRBD1 (5 bases). The assigned J gene may be wrong: the sequence end matches TRBJ2-5 better. The CDR3 totals 14 residues. Germline assignment: CDR1 MNHEY and CDR2 SMNVEV (reference sequence). DNA of the CDR3: TGTGCCAGCAGGGCCACGACAGTTGTGGAGACCCAGTACTTC. Its translation is CASRATTVVETQYF.

The rearrangement uses TRBV6-1 and TRBJ1-5; 8 nucleotides match TRBD1. CDR1 is MNHNS and CDR2 is SASEGT in the germline V gene. After removal of 7 bases from V and 5 bases from J, the junction contained 7 bases not matched to a gene. This CDR3 has 14 amino acids. The CDR3 reads CASKGQGVDQPQHF. The DNA of the CDR3 is TGTGCCAGCAAAGGACAGGGAGTCGATCAGCCCCAGCATTTT.

This clonotype has a count of ten or more. CDR3 sequence: CASSREGYGYTF. The CDR3 nucleotides read TGTGCCAGCAGCCGAGAGGGCTATGGCTACACCTTC. The chain links TRBV6-2 or TRBV6-3 to TRBJ1-2; D gene unclear. Trimming left V 6 bases short and J 4 bases short, with 9 bases between. Germline loops: CDR1 MNHEY, CDR2 SVGEGT. This CDR3 region has 12 residues.

Points on this clonotype: A single base separates this from a much larger clone, so it may be a read error. The chain recombines TRBV5-4 with TRBJ1-4, with TRBD1 identical over 9 bases. Germline CDR1 and CDR2: SGHNT and YYREEE (reference sequence). The V gene end was trimmed by 4 bases and the J gene end by 5 bases; junction bases not matched to a gene: 3. The CDR3 sequence is 14 residues long. Written as DNA, the CDR3 is TGTGCCAGCAGCGACAGGGGGTGGAATGAAAAACTGTTTTTT. Its translation is CASSDRGWNEKLFF.

A remark on this clonotype: One base away lies a much larger clone, so this may be a sequencing read error. The DNA for the CDR3 is TGCGCCAGCAGCCACTCCGACAGGGTAAATGAAAAACGGTTTTTT. This sequence encodes CASSHSDRVNEKRFF. The V gene is TRBV4-1, the J gene TRBJ1-4; 7 bases map to TRBD1. The CDR3 sequence is 15 residues long. Germline CDR1 and CDR2: MGHRA and YSYEKL.

The J gene is TRBJ2-1, the V gene TRBV21-1; the listed D gene, TRBD2, was not tested against the DNA. TRBV21-1 is listed as a pseudogene. The CDR3 is 19 residues long. In DNA form, the CDR3 reads TGTGCCAGCAGCAAAGTACTAGCGGGGGTCCCTAGCTCCTACAATGAGCAGTTCTTC. Amino acid sequence: CASSKVLAGVPSSYNEQFF.

As for this clonotype: One base away lies a much larger clone, so this may be a sequencing read error. CDR3 region: CACSLAPLSYNEQFF. CDR3 nucleotide sequence: TGTGCCTGCAGCTTGGCCCCCCTCTCCTACAATGAGCAGTTCTTC. V and J are TRBV5-5 and TRBJ2-1; D not certain. CDR1 is SGHKS, CDR2 YYEKEE, per germline (reference sequence). This CDR3 spans 15 amino acids.

The chain employs TRBV9 and TRBJ2-5, with D possibly being TRBD2 (7 bases). Germline V lookup: CDR1 SGDLS, CDR2 YYNGEE. The V and J ends lost 7 bases and 2 bases respectively, with 15 bases between them. This CDR3 comprises 14 residues. CDR3 nucleotides: TGTGCCAGCGGGGGGGGGGCCAGACAAGAGACCCAGTACTTC. It specifies CASGGGARQETQYF. Full variable domain (missing parts from reference TRBV9 and TRBJ2-5): DSGVTQTPKHLITATGQRVTLRCSPRSGDLSVYWYQQSLDQGLQFLIQYYNGEERAKGNILERFSAQQFPDLHSELNLSSLELGDSALYFCASGGGARQETQYFGPGTRLLVL.

The chain has TRBV6-1 and TRBJ2-3; no clear D. Germline V gene sequence: CDR1 MNHNS, CDR2 SASEGT. The CDR3 has 17 residues. V was shortened by 2 bases and J by 0 bases, with 15 bases between the two germline ends. CDR3 nucleotides: TGTGCCAGCAGTGAACGCCAGCCATTCACTAGCACAGATACGCAGTATTTT. Translation gives CASSERQPFTSTDTQYF.

This clonotype was found a few times. It may be a read error: a sequence one base away is much more abundant. The V and J genes are TRBV12-3 or TRBV12-4 and TRBJ2-4, with 9 bases aligning to TRBD1. The J call may be faulty, since TRBJ2-7 better matches the DNA end. The CDR3 is 15 residues long. The CDR3 loop is CASSGTGTGSHEQYF. CDR3 in DNA: TGTGCCAGCAGTGGGACCGGGACAGGGAGCCACGAGCAGTACTTC.

The chain recombines TRBV7-2 with TRBJ2-2; 7 bases line up with TRBD2. CDR3 length: 15 residues. Germline values: CDR1 SGHTA, CDR2 FQGNSA. The V gene end was trimmed by 1 base and the J gene end by 8 bases; junction bases not matched to a gene: 7. The CDR3 region is CASSLEPSGRGELFF. Written as DNA, the CDR3 is TGTGCCAGCAGCTTAGAACCGTCCGGGAGGGGGGAGCTGTTTTTT.

The sample holds many counts of this clonotype. This chain connects TRBV7-2 to TRBJ2-7; a weak D match, TRBD2 (6 bases). The ends were cut back, 4 bases at V and 4 bases at J, with 17 bases in the middle. Germline values: CDR1 SGHTA, CDR2 FQGNSA. The CDR3 runs to 15 residues. CDR3 amino acids: CASSSSGRGPYEQYF. In DNA, the CDR3 is TGTGCCAGCAGCTCCTCCGGGAGAGGGCCTTACGAGCAGTACTTC.

V is TRBV5-1 and J is TRBJ2-5, with D unresolved. The length of the CDR3 is 12 residues. With 4 bases removed from V and 1 base from J, the gap between germline ends came to 5 bases. CDR1 SGHRS and CDR2 YFSETQ come from the germline V gene. CDR3 sequence reads: CASSVVQETQYF. CDR3 nucleotide sequence: TGCGCCAGCAGCGTGGTCCAAGAGACCCAGTACTTC.

The chain is built from TRBV19 and TRBJ2-2, with 12 bases matching TRBD1. V lost 4 bases and J lost 5; bases outside the gene matches: 5. The CDR3 has 16 amino acids. Germline values: CDR1 LNHDA, CDR2 SQIVND (reference sequence). The CDR3 is CASSKGQGAGTGELFF. The CDR3 bases are TGTGCCAGTAGTAAGGGACAGGGGGCAGGAACCGGGGAGCTGTTTTTT.

This chain links TRBV20-1 with TRBJ1-4, with D possibly being TRBD1 (6 bases). V lost 3 bases to trimming and J lost 8 bases, with 13 bases between them. CDR3 length: 13 amino acids. Per germline, CDR1 DFQATT and CDR2 SNEGSKA (reference sequence). The CDR3 bases are TGCAGTGCTAGTGCCCAACAGGGAGAAAAACTGTTTTTT. Protein: CSASAQQGEKLFF.

In this sample, this clonotype turned up many times. V usage is TRBV7-6 and J usage is TRBJ2-7; D may be TRBD2 (5 bases). The CDR3 spans 13 residues. V was pared by 1 base and J by 6 bases, with 10 bases between. Per germline, CDR1 SGHVS and CDR2 FNYEAQ. The CDR3 DNA follows: TGTGCCAGCAGCTTAGGCGAGGGCTCCGAGCAGTACTTC. Translating gives CASSLGEGSEQYF.

This clonotype was detected a few times. The rearrangement uses TRBV5-1 and TRBJ1-1, with TRBD1 matching 7 bases. V trimming: 5 bases; J trimming: 7 bases; junction bases outside the gene matches: 5. Germline V gene lookup returns CDR1 SGHRS and CDR2 YFSETQ. The CDR3 is 12 amino acids. CDR3 nucleotides: TGCGCCAGCAGTCGGGACAGTATTGAAGCTTTCTTT. Its translation is CASSRDSIEAFF.

This clonotype has more than one count but fewer than ten. This chain uses TRBV28 with TRBJ2-3; 8 bases map to TRBD2. V lost 5 bases and J lost 5; bases outside the gene matches: 9. The CDR3 has 15 amino acids. The germline CDR1 and CDR2 sequences are MDHEN and SYDVKM. The CDR3 region is CASSRSRGVVDTQYF. The CDR3 DNA sequence: TGTGCCAGCAGTCGGTCGCGGGGGGTGGTAGATACGCAGTATTTT. The whole variable domain, filled in from reference TRBV28 and TRBJ2-3, reads DVKVTQSSRYLVKRTGEKVFLECVQDMDHENMFWYRQDPGLGLRLIYFSYDVKMKEKGDIPEGYSVSREKKERFSLILESASTNQTSMYLCASSRSRGVVDTQYFGPGTRLTVL.

J is TRBJ2-4 and V is TRBV5-1; D not certain. Near its end, the DNA agrees better with TRBJ2-7, so the J call may be wrong. Germline V gives CDR1 SGHRS, CDR2 YFSETQ. The CDR3 contains 15 residues. This chain's CDR3 is CASSLSGPSPYEQYF. Written as DNA, the CDR3 is TGCGCCAGCAGCTTATCAGGACCTTCCCCCTACGAGCAGTACTTC.

The chain uses TRBV29-1 and TRBJ1-1; D is perhaps TRBD1 (5 bases). The V end was cut by 6 bases, the J end by 7 bases, with 15 bases between. The germline gives CDR1 SQVTM, CDR2 ANQGSEA. The CDR3 is made up of 12 amino acids. Here the CDR3 DNA reads TGCAGCGTAGGCTATTGGGGCAGTGAAGCTTTCTTT. This codes for CSVGYWGSEAFF.

This clonotype was detected many times. CDR3 in DNA: TGTGCCAGCAGCCAAGGCCGGGGGAGGTTTAGAGAGACCCAGTACTTC. Its protein is CASSQGRGRFRETQYF. The chain carries TRBV27 and TRBJ2-5; D is perhaps TRBD2 (6 bases). The V end lost 6 bases, the J end lost 4 bases, and 21 bases lay between the germline ends. The CDR3 contains 16 residues. From germline, CDR1 is MNHEY and CDR2 SMNVEV (reference sequence).

The chain couples TRBV10-3 to TRBJ2-3; the match to TRBD2 covers 10 bases. J was trimmed by 1 base and V by 2 bases; bases with no gene match: 3. Germline loops: CDR1 ENHRY, CDR2 SYGVKD. The CDR3 loop spans 16 amino acids. CDR3 protein: CAISEGTSGGTDTQYF. CDR3 bases: TGTGCCATCAGTGAGGGCACTAGCGGGGGCACAGATACGCAGTATTTT.